This TCR beta chain stems from a study of identical twins. Study-level findings and limits: Beta clonotypes that were abundant in cord blood contained fewer insertions, a pattern absent from memory repertoires.

A few counts support this clonotype. What it binds is not known. All donors were healthy Caucasians. One entry per CDR3 protein results from TCRdb running MiXCR on the 5' RACE reads. Found here are 600,000 to 700,000 distinct CDR3 sequences, around 21% of them singletons; the top ten hold approximately 4.3%. The CDR3 is 13 amino acids. V shed 1 base and J shed 10 bases, with 14 bases lying between them. Germline loops: CDR1 SEHNR, CDR2 FQNEAQ (reference sequence). The sample was also linked to a second study, of T cells expressing NK-cell markers. This second study notes: Seven HCMV-seropositive donors and one seronegative donor made up the eight sequenced donors. Dominant NKG2C+ clonotypes were found to form 1.0-7.0% of CD8+ T cells in about 6 donors.

The receptor was isolated from a woman under 30 in good health. The specimen sequenced was PBMCs. The rearrangement uses TRBV7-9 and TRBJ2-7, with a weak D call TRBD2 (6 bases). CDR3 sequence reads: CASSLEAGRGQYF. CDR3 nucleotides: TGTGCCAGCAGCTTAGAGGCGGGACGGGGCCAGTACTTC. Supplemented by reference TRBV7-9 and TRBJ2-7, the full variable domain reads DTGVSQNPRHKITKRGQNVTFRCDPISEHNRLYWYRQTLGQGPEFLTYFQNEAQLEKSRLLSDRFSAERPKGSFSTLEIQRTEQGDSAMYLCASSLEAGRGQYFGPGTRLTVT.